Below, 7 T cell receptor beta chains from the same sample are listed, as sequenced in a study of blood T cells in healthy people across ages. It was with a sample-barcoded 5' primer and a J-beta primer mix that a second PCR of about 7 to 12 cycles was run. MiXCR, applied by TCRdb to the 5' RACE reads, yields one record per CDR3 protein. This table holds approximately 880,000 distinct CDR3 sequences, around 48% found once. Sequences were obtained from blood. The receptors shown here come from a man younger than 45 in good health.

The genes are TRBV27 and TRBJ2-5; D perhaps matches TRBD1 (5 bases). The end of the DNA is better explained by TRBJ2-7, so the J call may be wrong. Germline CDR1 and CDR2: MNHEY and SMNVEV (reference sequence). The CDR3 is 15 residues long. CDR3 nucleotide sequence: TGTGCCAGCAGTTTATCCTCGGCAGGGTACTACGAGCAGTACTTC. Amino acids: CASSLSSAGYYEQYF.

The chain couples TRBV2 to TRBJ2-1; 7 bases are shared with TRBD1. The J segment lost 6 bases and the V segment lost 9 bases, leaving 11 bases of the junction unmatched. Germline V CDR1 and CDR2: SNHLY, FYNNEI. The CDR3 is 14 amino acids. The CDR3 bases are TGTGCCAGAGGGACAGACGAGGACATCAATGAGCAGTTCTTC. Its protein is CARGTDEDINEQFF.

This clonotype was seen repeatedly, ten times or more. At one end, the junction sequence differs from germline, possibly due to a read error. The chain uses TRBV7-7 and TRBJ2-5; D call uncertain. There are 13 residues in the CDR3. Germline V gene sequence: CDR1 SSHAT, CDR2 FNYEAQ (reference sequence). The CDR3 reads CASSLSSLETQYF. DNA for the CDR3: TGTGCTAGCAGCTTATCCAGTTTGGAGACCCAGTACTTC.

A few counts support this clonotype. CDR3 nucleotides: TGTGCCAGCAGCGACCGGGGCGAAAACTACGAGCAGTACTTC. The encoded protein is CASSDRGENYEQYF. The J gene is TRBJ2-5, the V gene TRBV7-8, with D perhaps TRBD1 or TRBD2 (5 bases each). TRBJ2-7 matches the DNA end more closely, so the J call is doubtful. The CDR3 is made up of 14 amino acids. The germline CDR1 and CDR2 sequences are SGHVS and FQNEAQ.

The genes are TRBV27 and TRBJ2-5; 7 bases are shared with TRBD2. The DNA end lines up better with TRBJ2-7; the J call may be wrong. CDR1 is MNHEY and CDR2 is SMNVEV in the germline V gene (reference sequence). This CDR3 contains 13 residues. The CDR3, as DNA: TGTGCCAGCAGTTGGGAGCGGGACTACGAGCAGTACTTC. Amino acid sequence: CASSWERDYEQYF.

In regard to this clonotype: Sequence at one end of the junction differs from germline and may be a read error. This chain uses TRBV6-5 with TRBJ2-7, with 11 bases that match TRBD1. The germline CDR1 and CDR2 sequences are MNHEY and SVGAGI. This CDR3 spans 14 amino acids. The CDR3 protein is CASSRGQGAWEPYF. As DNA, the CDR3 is TGTGCCAGCAGTCGCGGACAGGGGGCATGGGAGCCGTACTTC.

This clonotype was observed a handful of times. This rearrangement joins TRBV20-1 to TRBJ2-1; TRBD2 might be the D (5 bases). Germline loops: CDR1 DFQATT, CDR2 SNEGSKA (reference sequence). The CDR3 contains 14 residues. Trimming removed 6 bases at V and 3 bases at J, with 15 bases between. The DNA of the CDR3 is TGCAGTGCCCGAGAACTAGGTGGCTACAATGAGCAGTTCTTC. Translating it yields CSARELGGYNEQFF.